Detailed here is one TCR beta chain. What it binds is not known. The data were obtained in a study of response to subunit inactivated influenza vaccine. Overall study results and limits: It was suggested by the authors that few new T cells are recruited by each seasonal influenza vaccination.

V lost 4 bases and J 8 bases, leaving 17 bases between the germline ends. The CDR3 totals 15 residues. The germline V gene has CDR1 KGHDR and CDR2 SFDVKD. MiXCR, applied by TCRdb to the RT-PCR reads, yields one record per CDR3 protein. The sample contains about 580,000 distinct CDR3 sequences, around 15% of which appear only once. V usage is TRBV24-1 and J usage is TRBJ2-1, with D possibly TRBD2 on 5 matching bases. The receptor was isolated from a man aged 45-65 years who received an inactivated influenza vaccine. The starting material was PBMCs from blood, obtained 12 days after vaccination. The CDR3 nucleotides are TGTGCCACCAGTGACAGGAGGCGAAACACCGATGAGCAGTTCTTC. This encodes CATSDRRRNTDEQFF.